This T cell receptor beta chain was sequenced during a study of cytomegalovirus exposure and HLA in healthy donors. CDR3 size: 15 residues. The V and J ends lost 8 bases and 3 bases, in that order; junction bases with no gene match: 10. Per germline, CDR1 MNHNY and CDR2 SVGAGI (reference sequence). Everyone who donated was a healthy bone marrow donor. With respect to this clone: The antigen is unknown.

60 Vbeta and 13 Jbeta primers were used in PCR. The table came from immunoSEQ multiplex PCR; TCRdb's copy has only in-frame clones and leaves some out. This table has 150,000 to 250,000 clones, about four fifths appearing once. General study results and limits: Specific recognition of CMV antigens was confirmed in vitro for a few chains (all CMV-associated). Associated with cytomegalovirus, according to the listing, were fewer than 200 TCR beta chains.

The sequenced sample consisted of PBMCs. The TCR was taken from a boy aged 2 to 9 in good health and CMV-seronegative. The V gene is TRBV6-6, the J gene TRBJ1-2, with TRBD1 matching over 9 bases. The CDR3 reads CASGPGQGPYYGYTF. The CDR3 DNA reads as TGTGCCAGCGGTCCCGGACAGGGGCCTTACTATGGCTACACCTTC.